Sequencing of this T cell receptor beta chain was carried out in a study of beta chain features in type 1 diabetes. CD45RO/CCR7/CD25/CD127/CD95/CD27 sorting isolated CD4+ naive, central memory, regulatory and stem cell-like memory cells. Expressed TCRB transcripts were sequenced after all isolated RNA was converted to cDNA. Profiled with immunoSEQ multiplex PCR; TCRdb holds only in-frame clones, not every one. The sample contains hundreds of thousands of clones, over 11% of which appear only once. Germline loops: CDR1 SQVTM, CDR2 ANQGSEA. The CDR3 totals 12 residues. V lost 5 bases and J 4 bases, leaving 11 bases between the germline ends. Worth noting for this clone: Its target is not known.

Study-wide points: Using cDNA template may skew counts toward highly expressing activated cells. Naive, central memory and regulatory TCRB repertoires appeared more similar among patients than healthy donors. Shortening that was moderate but significant affected the TCRB CDR3s of Type 1 diabetes patients in all four CD4+ subsets. For type 1 diabetes patients, VDJ junctions showed fewer insertions and more deletions.

The chain joins TRBV29-1 to TRBJ1-2; tentatively, D is TRBD1 (6 bases). This TCR derives from a man younger than 35 with type 1 diabetes. The specimen sequenced was naive CD4+ T cells from blood. The CDR3 spells CSVRGRGYGYTF. CDR3 DNA: TGCAGCGTTCGGGGCAGGGGCTATGGCTACACCTTC. The whole variable domain, remainder taken from reference TRBV29-1 and TRBJ1-2, is SAVISQKPSRDICQRGTSLTIQCQVDSQVTMMFWYRQQPGQSLTLIATANQGSEATYESGFVIDKFPISRPNLTFSTLTVSNMSPEDSSIYLCSVRGRGYGYTFGSGTRLTVV.